This T cell receptor (beta chain) comes out of a study of prognosis after radiotherapy for stage I lung cancer. Trimming removed 5 bases from V and 7 bases from J; junction bases left unmatched: 19. The CDR3 consists of 17 residues. The germline CDR1 and CDR2 sequences are SGHTA and FQGNSA. This clonotype was found once. Possible read error: a much larger clone is one base away. The authors drew around 5.9 milliliters of peripheral blood at each of two time points. Multiplex PCR in two rounds served to amplify TCR beta CDR3 from genomic DNA. Round-one PCR had primers specific to each TRBV and TRBJ gene. Each CDR3 protein is one row after TCRdb ran MiXCR on the multiplex PCR reads. The sample shows over 45,000 distinct CDR3 sequences, more than 25% of them seen only once.

Sequencing used PBMCs, obtained before or after stereotactic body radiation therapy (not recorded which). The chain joins TRBV7-2 to TRBJ2-5; 7 bases line up with TRBD1. This clonotype was sampled from a donor over 45 with non-small cell lung cancer. CDR3 in amino acids: CASSRTNNGQDHTTQYF. The CDR3 DNA follows: TGTGCCAGCAGCCGCACAAACAACGGACAGGACCATACGACCCAGTACTTC.